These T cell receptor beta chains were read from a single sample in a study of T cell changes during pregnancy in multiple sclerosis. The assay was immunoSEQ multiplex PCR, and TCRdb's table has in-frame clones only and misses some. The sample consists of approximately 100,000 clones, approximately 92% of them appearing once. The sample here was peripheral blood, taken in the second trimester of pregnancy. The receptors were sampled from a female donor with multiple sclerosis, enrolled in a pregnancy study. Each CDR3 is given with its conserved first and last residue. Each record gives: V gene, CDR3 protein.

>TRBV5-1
CASSVEQGNYGYTF
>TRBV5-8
CASSLTFSDRVNQPQHF
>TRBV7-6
CASSHRVSQPQHF
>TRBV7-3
CASSLAGKNNEQFF
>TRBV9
CASSIAGGTHQETQYF
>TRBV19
CASRLGGANSNQPQHF
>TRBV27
CASSRQGGNQPQHF
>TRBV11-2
CATSGQAVYEQYF
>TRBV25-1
CASRGAGTGRTEAFF
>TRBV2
CASRDRTGSNTEAFF
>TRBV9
CASSVGTGTYNEQFF
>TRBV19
CASSIAPGGLGTEAFF
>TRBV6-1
CASRSGAYNSPLHF
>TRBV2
CASRGARLTYNEQFF
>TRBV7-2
CASSLLLGSGGLLGDEQFF